This passage covers 13 T cell receptor beta chains from one sample sequenced in a study of T cells expressing NK-cell markers (dated by TCRdb to 2018 to 2021). The library came from 5' RACE. Instrument used: Illumina HiSeq 2000. The reads went through TCRdb reprocessing, and each CDR3 protein sequence gets one entry with no DNA. The sample's own table lists roughly 180,000 distinct CDR3 sequences. Approximately 17% of the sample lies in the top ten. The sequenced material came from blood T cells: a sorted CD56 or NKG2C T cell subset, CD4+ or CD8+ T cells, or bulk PBMC T cells (not recorded which). These receptors all stem from a woman between 18 and 70 years old in good health.

The chain employs TRBV29-1 and TRBJ2-5; as DNA is missing, the TRBD2 call by TCRdb cannot be tested. Germline V gene lookup returns CDR1 SQVTM and CDR2 ANQGSEA. The CDR3 loop spans 14 amino acids. This CDR3 reads CSVDKSGSPETQYF.

The gene calls are TRBV6-1 and TRBJ1-2. The CDR3 totals 13 residues. CDR1 and CDR2 (germline): MNHNS, SASEGT. CDR3 amino acids: CASSGTANYGYTF.

The V and J genes are TRBV28 and TRBJ1-4; with no DNA, the TCRdb D assignment of TRBD1 cannot be verified. Germline V CDR1 and CDR2: MDHEN, SYDVKM. The CDR3 contains 15 residues. The CDR3 reads CASSFLGTKNEKLFF.

The chain joins TRBV3-1 to TRBJ2-5. Germline loops: CDR1 LGHDT, CDR2 YNNKEL (reference sequence). There are 12 residues in the CDR3. The CDR3 loop reads CASSLTQETQYF.

The chain combines TRBV6-1 with TRBJ2-1; TCRdb selects TRBD1, and the lack of DNA leaves this call unchecked. CDR3 length equals 13 residues. From germline, CDR1 is MNHNS and CDR2 SASEGT. CDR3 in amino acids: CASSRDRGNEQFF.

The genes are TRBV30 and TRBJ2-1; lacking DNA, the TRBD1 call made by TCRdb goes unchecked. CDR3 length: 16 residues. Per germline, CDR1 GTSNPN and CDR2 SVGIG (reference sequence). CDR3 sequence: CAWSRLGTGGYNEQFF.

The chain couples TRBV11-2 to TRBJ1-1; TCRdb indicates TRBD1, and absent DNA this call remains unverified. CDR3 length equals 15 residues. CDR1 and CDR2 (germline): SGHAT, FQNNGV. This CDR3 is CASSLEPGSNTEAFF.

J is TRBJ1-2 and V is TRBV5-1. The germline gives CDR1 SGHRS, CDR2 YFSETQ. CDR3 length: 15 residues. The chain's CDR3 is CASSLGDRFLYGYTF.

This chain connects TRBV12-3 or TRBV12-4 to TRBJ2-7; TCRdb outputs TRBD1, but without DNA this stays unchecked. The length of the CDR3 is 13 residues. CDR3 region: CASTRQGAKEQYF.

The rearrangement links TRBV6-1 to TRBJ2-2; the D call of TRBD2 rests on TCRdb alone, since no DNA is present to check it. CDR1 and CDR2 (germline): MNHNS, SASEGT. This CDR3 region has 16 residues. The CDR3 spells CASSDPSGRFTGELFF.

The rearrangement uses TRBV5-1 and TRBJ2-1; TCRdb lists TRBD1, though no DNA is available to test this call. This CDR3 is 13 amino acids long. Germline V lookup: CDR1 SGHRS, CDR2 YFSETQ. CDR3 amino acids: CASDRGFHNEQFF.

The V and J genes are TRBV3-1 and TRBJ2-5; there is no DNA to check the TCRdb D call of TRBD1. This CDR3 has 17 amino acids. The V gene's germline CDR1 is LGHDT and CDR2 YNNKEL (reference sequence). CDR3 sequence reads: CASSLGQGDGGRETQYF.

The genes are TRBV25-1 and TRBJ2-1; TCRdb calls TRBD2, which cannot be checked without DNA. The CDR3 sequence is 18 residues long. In germline, CDR1 is MGHDK, CDR2 SYGVNS. The CDR3 sequence: CASSDPRGGRGNYNEQFF.